These 16 T cell receptor beta chains originate from one sample sequenced in a study of molecular identifiers for immune sequencing clone quantification. TCRdb analysed the PCR reads with MiXCR anew, one entry per CDR3 protein. Among approximately 97,000 distinct CDR3 sequences listed, 20% to 30% were seen once. Specimen: naive CD8+ T cells from blood, with Jurkat cell RNA spiked in. Specified subset: FACS-sorted CD8+CD4-CCR7+CD45RA+ naive T cells. These receptors were collected from a human donor in good health. Some libraries in this study had Jurkat cell RNA spiked in.

The table lists this clonotype with many counts. V and J are TRBV15 and TRBJ1-5; D might be TRBD1 (5 bases). This CDR3 contains 14 residues. V was cut by 8 bases and J by 2 bases, with 13 bases left in between. The germline gives CDR1 LNHNV, CDR2 YYDKDF (reference sequence). CDR3 residues: CATAGYIGNQPQHF. The CDR3 DNA sequence: TGTGCCACCGCAGGGTACATCGGCAATCAGCCCCAGCATTTT. The complete variable domain, with remaining parts taken from reference TRBV15 and TRBJ1-5, reads DAMVIQNPRYQVTQFGKPVTLSCSQTLNHNVMYWYQQKSSQAPKLLFHYYDKDFNNEADTPDNFQSRRPNTSFCFLDIRSPGLGDTAMYLCATAGYIGNQPQHFGDGTRLSIL.

This clonotype appeared a few times. The chain has TRBV4-1 and TRBJ2-1, with a possible D match to TRBD2 (6 bases). V was pared by 5 bases and J by 7 bases, with 15 bases between. Germline assignment: CDR1 MGHRA and CDR2 YSYEKL. The CDR3 length is 14 residues. The CDR3 is CASSALAKVNEQFF. Written as DNA, the CDR3 is TGCGCCAGCAGCGCCCTAGCGAAGGTGAATGAGCAGTTCTTC.

This clonotype was counted ten times or more. The junction does not match germline at one end; this may be a read error. This rearrangement joins TRBV7-8 to TRBJ1-2, with D possibly matching TRBD1 (6 bases). This CDR3 spans 11 amino acids. Germline V lookup: CDR1 SGHVS, CDR2 FQNEAQ. CDR3 in DNA: TGTGCCAGCAGCTTAGGGGGGGCCCCTCGCTTC. Translating it yields CASSLGGAPRF. The full variable domain, completed using reference TRBV7-8 and TRBJ1-2, is GAGVSQSPRYKVAKRGQDVALRCDPISGHVSLFWYQQALGQGPEFLTYFQNEAQLDKSGLPSDRFFAERPEGSVSTLKIQRTQQEDSAVYLCASSLGGAPRFGSGTRLTVV.

Ten or more counts support this clonotype. The chain combines TRBV14 with TRBJ2-5; D unclear. Germline CDR1 SGHDN, CDR2 FVKESK. The CDR3 contains 14 residues. V was trimmed by 3 bases and J by 3 bases, leaving 11 bases between them. CDR3 amino acids: CASSQVLSEETQYF. The CDR3, as DNA: TGTGCCAGCAGCCAGGTCCTGTCAGAAGAGACCCAGTACTTC.

This clonotype was seen once. This may be a read error: a much more frequent sequence differs by one nucleotide. The chain joins TRBV4-2 to TRBJ2-7; 8 positions match TRBD2. Germline V gene lookup returns CDR1 LGHNA and CDR2 YNFKEQ. The CDR3 spans 15 residues. DNA of the CDR3: TGTGCCAGCAGCCAAGAAAAGCGGGAGTACTACAAGCAGTACTTC. This gives the protein CASSQEKREYYKQYF.

This clonotype was picked up many times. The rearrangement links TRBV7-2 to TRBJ1-5, with D unclear. Between the trimmed V and J ends, which lost 2 bases and 5 bases, there was a span of 13 bases. The length of the CDR3 is 15 residues. Looked up from germline, CDR1 is SGHTA and CDR2 is FQGNSA. CDR3 amino acids: CASSLWSGKHQPQHF. DNA of the CDR3: TGTGCCAGCAGCTTATGGTCCGGGAAACATCAGCCCCAGCATTTT.

About this clonotype itself: Just one base apart from a much larger clone, this may be a read error. Because it lacks the conserved phenylalanine or tryptophan at the end, this CDR3 is likely a read error. The gene calls are TRBV19 and TRBJ2-1; a weak D match, TRBD2 (6 bases). Trimming took off 9 bases at V and 4 bases at J, with 10 bases between the two ends. The V gene's germline CDR1 is LNHDA and CDR2 SQIVND (reference sequence). This CDR3 contains 12 residues. CDR3 in amino acids: CAREGLYNEQFS. In DNA, the CDR3 is TGTGCCAGAGAGGGACTTTACAATGAGCAGTTCTCC.

In regard to this clonotype: A read error may be the cause here, since a much bigger clone is one base away. The rearrangement joins TRBV20-1 to TRBJ1-1; D call uncertain. This CDR3 is built from 14 residues. Trimming shortened V by 8 bases and J by 2 bases, and 18 bases separated the two germline ends. Germline V CDR1 and CDR2: DFQATT, SNEGSKA (reference sequence). CDR3 DNA sequence: TGCAGTTCTACCGACTCAGTAGGTAACACTGAAGCTTTCTTT. Residues: CSSTDSVGNTEAFF.

The table lists this clonotype with many counts. The rearrangement links TRBV7-9 to TRBJ1-2; the D gene is possibly TRBD1 (6 bases). Germline loops: CDR1 SEHNR, CDR2 FQNEAQ (reference sequence). The V and J ends lost 4 bases and 12 bases respectively, with 12 bases between them. The CDR3 consists of 11 residues. This CDR3 is CASSSDRTNTF. CDR3 in DNA: TGTGCCAGCAGCTCAGACAGGACTAACACCTTC.

A few counts support this clonotype. The V and J genes are TRBV15 and TRBJ2-7; the D is unclear. The CDR3 totals 15 residues. V lost 1 base and J 4 bases, leaving 14 bases between the germline ends. CDR1 LNHNV and CDR2 YYDKDF come from the germline V gene (reference sequence). Here the CDR3 DNA reads TGTGCCACCAGCAGAGTTGTGGCGAACCCTTACGAGCAGTACTTC. Its translation is CATSRVVANPYEQYF.

This clonotype was seen only a few times. The V call is TRBV27, the J call TRBJ2-6; D gene uncertain. Germline V lookup: CDR1 MNHEY, CDR2 SMNVEV (reference sequence). This CDR3 region has 15 residues. Trimming pared 4 bases from V and 4 bases from J, leaving 11 bases between. This CDR3 is CASSSVGFGANVLTF. CDR3 coding DNA: TGTGCCAGCAGTTCCGTGGGCTTCGGGGCCAACGTCCTGACTTTC.

This clonotype was detected many times. V gene TRBV7-9 combines with J gene TRBJ1-5; D is uncertain. The length of the CDR3 is 16 residues. The germline V and J ends were trimmed by 1 base and 0 bases, with 10 bases remaining between them. Germline CDR1 is SEHNR and CDR2 is FQNEAQ (reference sequence). CDR3 in amino acids: CASSLGGVYSNQPQHF. CDR3 bases: TGTGCCAGCAGCTTAGGTGGGGTATATAGCAATCAGCCCCAGCATTTT.

Ten or more counts support this clonotype. The V call is TRBV19, the J call TRBJ2-1; D uncertain. Between the trimmed V and J ends, which lost 3 bases and 10 bases, there was a span of 13 bases. The CDR3 loop spans 13 amino acids. Germline-derived CDR1 and CDR2 are LNHDA and SQIVND (reference sequence). DNA for the CDR3: TGTGCCAGTAGTATTAACACCCCTGGGGAGCAGTTCTTC. It translates to CASSINTPGEQFF.

This clonotype came up many times. The rearrangement joins TRBV7-9 to TRBJ1-5; no definite D call. V shed 1 base and J shed 4 bases, with 5 bases lying between them. CDR3 size: 13 residues. Germline values: CDR1 SEHNR, CDR2 FQNEAQ (reference sequence). CDR3 amino acids: CASSLGDNQPQHF. The DNA for the CDR3 is TGTGCCAGCAGCTTAGGCGATAATCAGCCCCAGCATTTT.

There are a few counts of this clonotype. The V and J genes are TRBV2 and TRBJ2-7, with no clear D. The germline V gene has CDR1 SNHLY and CDR2 FYNNEI. The V end lost 1 base, the J end lost 0 bases, and 10 bases lay between the germline ends. This CDR3 region has 15 residues. The CDR3 region has the DNA TGTGCCAGCAGTGAAGGTCCCAGCAACTCCTACGAGCAGTACTTC. Amino acids: CASSEGPSNSYEQYF.

The chain recombines TRBV5-3 with TRBJ1-1, with 9 nucleotides matching TRBD1. TRBV5-3 is sorted into the ORF group, with uncertain function. Trimming at V came to 8 bases and at J to 2 bases, leaving 10 bases not matched to a gene. The length of the CDR3 is 15 residues. CDR3 nucleotides: TGTGCCAGCAGACTTAAGGGACAGGGAAACACTGAAGCTTTCTTT. Encoded protein: CASRLKGQGNTEAFF.